These 29 T cell receptor beta chains originate from one sample sequenced in a study of blood T cell repertoires in COVID-19. TCRdb's copy holds only in-frame clones and misses some; the assay was immunoSEQ multiplex PCR. The sample includes 45,000 to 55,000 clones, around 80% of them seen just once. What was sequenced was peripheral blood. These receptors all come from a human donor in a cohort sampled during active COVID-19.

The rearrangement uses TRBV24-1 and TRBJ2-2; 9 bases line up with TRBD1. Losses at the gene ends were 7 bases for V and 6 bases for J; bases not matched to a gene: 14. Germline CDR1 KGHDR, CDR2 SFDVKD. There are 17 residues in the CDR3. The CDR3 loop is CATSGGQGSLKAGELFF. As DNA, the CDR3 is TGTGCCACCAGCGGGGGACAGGGATCATTGAAGGCCGGGGAGCTGTTTTTT.

The rearrangement joins TRBV4-1 to TRBJ1-2, with 8 bases that match TRBD1. Trimming at V came to 1 base and at J to 8 bases, leaving 15 bases not matched to a gene. CDR1 and CDR2 (germline): MGHRA, YSYEKL. This CDR3 spans 17 amino acids. CDR3 coding DNA: TGCGCCAGCAGCCAAGGAAGACAGGGGCCCCGAATGGCGGGCTACACCTTC. Amino acids: CASSQGRQGPRMAGYTF.

The table lists this clone with a count of one. This sequence joins TRBV27 and TRBJ2-1; possible D gene TRBD2, 5 bases. CDR3 size: 16 residues. CDR1 MNHEY and CDR2 SMNVEV come from the germline V gene (reference sequence). V was cut by 0 bases and J by 2 bases, with 11 bases left in between. The CDR3: CASSLSLGLTYNEQFF. The CDR3 bases are TGTGCCAGCAGTTTATCCCTAGGACTCACCTACAATGAGCAGTTCTTC.

Comment on this clone: With a much larger clone just one base away, this may be a read error. Distinct nucleotide sequences in the sample also encode this CDR3. V is TRBV7-8 and J is TRBJ1-5, with no clear D. The V end lost 2 bases, the J end lost 3 bases, and 14 bases lay between the germline ends. Germline-derived CDR1 and CDR2 are SGHVS and FQNEAQ. This CDR3 spans 16 amino acids. CDR3 DNA: TGTGCCAGCAGCTTATCCCCAGGTAATACCAATCAGCCCCAGCATTTT. Translating gives CASSLSPGNTNQPQHF.

The genes are TRBV2 and TRBJ1-5; D not resolved. The CDR3 loop spans 13 amino acids. V dropped 10 bases and J dropped 7 bases, with 17 bases sitting between them. CDR1 is SNHLY and CDR2 is FYNNEI in the germline V gene. The CDR3 loop reads CATQKEGGQPQHF. The CDR3, as DNA: TGTGCCACCCAAAAGGAGGGCGGGCAGCCCCAGCATTTT.

The chain has TRBV7-6 and TRBJ2-2, with TRBD2 as a possible D gene (7 bases). This CDR3 is 17 amino acids long. CDR1 is SGHVS and CDR2 is FNYEAQ in the germline V gene. The germline V and J ends were trimmed by 0 bases and 1 base, with 12 bases remaining between them. The chain's CDR3 is CASSLAHGGLNTGELFF. CDR3 DNA: TGTGCCAGCAGCTTAGCGCACGGGGGGCTGAACACCGGGGAGCTGTTTTTT.

The CDR3 is CASSVEQGGGNTQYF. Here the CDR3 DNA reads TGTGCCAGCAGTGTAGAACAGGGTGGTGGAAATACGCAGTATTTT. The rearrangement joins TRBV6-4 to TRBJ2-3, with D tentatively TRBD1 (6 bases). Germline V CDR1 and CDR2: MRHNA, SNTAGT. Trimming took 4 bases from V and 7 from J, leaving 18 bases between them. There are 15 residues in the CDR3.

The chain carries TRBV24-1 and TRBJ2-5; 14 nucleotides line up with TRBD2. The CDR3 has 18 amino acids. J was trimmed by 5 bases and V by 2 bases; bases with no gene match: 9. The germline V gene encodes CDR1 KGHDR and CDR2 SFDVKD. Here the CDR3 reads CATSDSPTSGGEGETQYF. The CDR3 nucleotides are TGTGCCACCAGTGATTCCCCGACTAGCGGGGGGGAAGGGGAGACCCAGTACTTC.

The CDR3 sequence is CASYREGRTQYF. The CDR3 DNA is TGTGCCAGCTATCGGGAGGGGAGGACCCAGTACTTC. This chain joins TRBV7-2 and TRBJ2-5; 8 nucleotides line up with TRBD2. V lost 8 bases, J lost 7 bases, and 6 bases stayed unmatched. The germline CDR1 and CDR2 sequences are SGHTA and FQGNSA. CDR3 size: 12 residues.

CDR3 protein: CASSLGTGFQPQHF. In nucleotides, the CDR3 is TGTGCCAGCAGCCTAGGGACAGGGTTTCAGCCCCAGCATTTT. The chain combines TRBV7-9 with TRBJ1-5; TRBD1 matches at 9 bases. V dropped 5 bases and J dropped 6; count of bases not matched to a gene: 5. This CDR3 contains 14 residues. The V gene's germline CDR1 is SEHNR and CDR2 FQNEAQ (reference sequence).

V and J are TRBV5-1 and TRBJ1-3; the D is unclear. V lost 0 bases and J 2 bases, leaving 9 bases between the germline ends. This CDR3 spans 15 amino acids. Per germline, CDR1 SGHRS and CDR2 YFSETQ. The CDR3 here is CASSLGGATGNTIYF. The CDR3 DNA follows: TGCGCCAGCAGCTTGGGTGGAGCCACTGGAAACACCATATATTTT. The full variable domain, completed using reference TRBV5-1 and TRBJ1-3, is KAGVTQTPRYLIKTRGQQVTLSCSPISGHRSVSWYQQTPGQGLQFLFEYFSETQRNKGNFPGRFSGRQFSNSRSEMNVSTLELGDSALYLCASSLGGATGNTIYFGEGSWLTVV.

This chain connects TRBV10-3 to TRBJ2-1; the D gene is possibly TRBD2 (6 bases). The CDR3 length is 12 residues. Looked up from germline, CDR1 is ENHRY and CDR2 is SYGVKD. Trimming took off 4 bases at V and 10 bases at J, with 11 bases between the two ends. The CDR3 nucleotides read TGTGCCATCAGTGCACTAGCCCGAGAGCAGTTCTTC. Its protein product is CAISALAREQFF.

V gene TRBV19 combines with J gene TRBJ2-5, with 7 bases matching TRBD2. V was clipped by 6 bases and J by 2 bases; unmatched bases: 6. Germline V CDR1 and CDR2: LNHDA, SQIVND (reference sequence). This CDR3 is built from 14 residues. CDR3 in DNA: TGTGCCAGTAGAGGGACGGGGGGACAAGAGACCCAGTACTTC. Translated, it gives CASRGTGGQETQYF.

The chain joins TRBV19 to TRBJ1-1; D unclear. The CDR3 has 16 amino acids. The germline CDR1 and CDR2 sequences are LNHDA and SQIVND (reference sequence). The V end lost 4 bases, the J end lost 0 bases, and 15 bases lay between the germline ends. CDR3 DNA sequence: TGTGCCAGTAGTAGCTCCCTCGCGGCGATGAACACTGAAGCTTTCTTT. It specifies CASSSSLAAMNTEAFF.

The chain uses TRBV27 and TRBJ2-2; 7 bases agree with TRBD1. Trimming at V came to 5 bases and at J to 6 bases, leaving 6 bases not matched to a gene. This CDR3 is 14 amino acids long. CDR1 is MNHEY and CDR2 is SMNVEV in the germline V gene (reference sequence). CDR3 coding DNA: TGTGCCAGCAGTCCTCACCAGGGGGCCGGGGAGCTGTTTTTT. It is translated as CASSPHQGAGELFF.

The chain carries TRBV5-1 and TRBJ2-7, with 11 bases identical to TRBD2. The ends lost 2 bases at V and 4 bases at J; junction bases unmatched: 8. The CDR3 is 16 residues long. CDR1 is SGHRS, CDR2 YFSETQ, per germline. The CDR3 protein is CASSLAEIAGGYEQYF. CDR3 DNA: TGCGCCAGCAGCTTAGCCGAAATAGCGGGGGGGTACGAGCAGTACTTC. The full variable domain, completed using reference TRBV5-1 and TRBJ2-7, is KAGVTQTPRYLIKTRGQQVTLSCSPISGHRSVSWYQQTPGQGLQFLFEYFSETQRNKGNFPGRFSGRQFSNSRSEMNVSTLELGDSALYLCASSLAEIAGGYEQYFGPGTRLTVT.

The genes are TRBV11-3 and TRBJ1-1; D might be TRBD1 (6 bases). V gave up 3 bases and J gave up 8 bases, with 13 bases separating them. The CDR3 has 13 amino acids. Germline V gene lookup returns CDR1 SGHNT and CDR2 YENEEA. Here the CDR3 reads CASSFSIQGEAFF. The CDR3, as DNA: TGTGCCAGCAGCTTTTCCATCCAGGGGGAAGCTTTCTTT.

This chain links TRBV6-6 with TRBJ2-3; possibly TRBD1 for D (5 bases). Between the trimmed V and J ends, which lost 0 bases and 5 bases, there was a span of 9 bases. Germline values: CDR1 MNHNY, CDR2 SVGAGI (reference sequence). There are 14 residues in the CDR3. CDR3 nucleotide sequence: TGTGCCAGCAGTTACTCGGGGCAGGTAGATACGCAGTATTTT. It specifies CASSYSGQVDTQYF.

The J gene is TRBJ1-2, the V gene TRBV11-2; 7 positions match TRBD1. Germline V gene data show CDR1 as SGHAT and CDR2 as FQNNGV. The J segment lost 3 bases and the V segment lost 5 bases, leaving 6 bases of the junction unmatched. There are 14 residues in the CDR3. The CDR3 protein is CASSPGGLYYGYTF. The CDR3 DNA reads TGTGCCAGCAGCCCAGGGGGGCTATACTATGGCTACACCTTC. The full variable domain, completed using reference TRBV11-2 and TRBJ1-2, is EAGVAQSPRYKIIEKRQSVAFWCNPISGHATLYWYQQILGQGPKLLIQFQNNGVVDDSQLPKDRFSAERLKGVDSTLKIQPAKLEDSAVYLCASSPGGLYYGYTFGSGTRLTVV.

This chain joins TRBV7-6 and TRBJ2-1; weak D call: TRBD1 (5 bases). CDR1 is SGHVS and CDR2 is FNYEAQ in the germline V gene. This CDR3 contains 17 residues. V gave up 2 bases and J gave up 4 bases, with 18 bases separating them. Written as DNA, the CDR3 is TGTGCCAGCAGCTTAATATCGTGGGGCCCAGTGTACAATGAGCAGTTCTTC. Encoded protein: CASSLISWGPVYNEQFF.

This chain links TRBV19 with TRBJ2-3; TRBD2 might be the D (6 bases). Germline V gene lookup returns CDR1 LNHDA and CDR2 SQIVND (reference sequence). V shed 3 bases and J shed 2 bases, with 21 bases lying between them. The CDR3 loop spans 18 amino acids. In DNA, the CDR3 is TGTGCCAGTAGTATCGGGACTTTTTATCTCACACACACAGATACGCAGTATTTT. It codes for CASSIGTFYLTHTDTQYF.

V and J are TRBV6-5 and TRBJ1-6; 9 nucleotides match TRBD1. The CDR3 consists of 14 residues. Germline-derived CDR1 and CDR2 are MNHEY and SVGAGI. Trimming at V came to 6 bases and at J to 7 bases, leaving 4 bases not matched to a gene. The CDR3 DNA reads TGTGCCAGCAGGGGAGGACAGGGGAATTCACCCCTCCACTTT. It translates to CASRGGQGNSPLHF.

CDR3 bases: TGTGCCAGTAGTCGAGACGGGACAGGGGGCGACTATGGCTACACCTTC. This translates into CASSRDGTGGDYGYTF. The chain links TRBV19 to TRBJ1-2, with 12 bases lining up with TRBD1. The CDR3 is made up of 16 amino acids. Germline V gene lookup returns CDR1 LNHDA and CDR2 SQIVND (reference sequence). J lost 3 bases, V lost 5 bases, and 7 bases had no gene match. Full variable domain (rest looked up from reference TRBV19 and TRBJ1-2): DGGITQSPKYLFRKEGQNVTLSCEQNLNHDAMYWYRQDPGQGLRLIYYSQIVNDFQKGDIAEGYSVSREKKESFPLTVTSAQKNPTAFYLCASSRDGTGGDYGYTFGSGTRLTVV.

V gene TRBV5-1 combines with J gene TRBJ2-7; tentatively, D is TRBD2 (5 bases). The CDR3 has 15 amino acids. Germline V gene data show CDR1 as SGHRS and CDR2 as YFSETQ. Trimming removed 1 base at V and 5 bases at J, with 16 bases between. The CDR3 loop reads CASSLTRADLDEQYF. CDR3 in DNA: TGCGCCAGCAGCTTGACCCGAGCGGATCTGGACGAGCAGTACTTC.

The chain is built from TRBV18 and TRBJ1-4; 9 positions agree with TRBD1. There are 15 residues in the CDR3. Unmatched junction bases numbered 4, after V lost 5 bases and J lost 3 bases. Per germline, CDR1 KGHSH and CDR2 LQKENI. CDR3 residues: CASSSQGAPNEKLFF. In DNA form, the CDR3 reads TGTGCCAGCTCATCACAGGGGGCCCCTAATGAAAAACTGTTTTTT.

The V call is TRBV19, the J call TRBJ2-3; 8 positions agree with TRBD1. This CDR3 region has 13 residues. From germline, CDR1 is LNHDA and CDR2 SQIVND (reference sequence). The J segment lost 6 bases and the V segment lost 5 bases, leaving 4 bases of the junction unmatched. CDR3 bases: TGTGCCAGTAGTGTTCAGGGGGCCGATACGCAGTATTTT. Amino acids: CASSVQGADTQYF.

The V call is TRBV3-1 (or the pseudogene TRBV3-2), the J call TRBJ2-1, with 7 bases that match TRBD2. With V trimmed by 2 bases and J by 0 bases, 10 bases remained unmatched. This CDR3 comprises 18 residues. Per the germline V gene, CDR1 is LGHDT and CDR2 is YNNKEL (reference sequence). This CDR3 reads CASSQPGTTSASYNEQFF. For the CDR3, the DNA is TGTGCCAGCAGCCAACCCGGCACAACTAGCGCCTCCTACAATGAGCAGTTCTTC.

The V call is TRBV7-9, the J call TRBJ1-2; 7 positions agree with TRBD1. With 5 bases clipped from V and 4 bases from J, the junction kept 7 bases outside the gene matches. This CDR3 has 14 residues. Germline V lookup: CDR1 SEHNR, CDR2 FQNEAQ (reference sequence). CDR3 sequence (DNA): TGTGCCAGCAGCCCCAGACAGGGAGGCTATGGCTACACCTTC. Amino acids: CASSPRQGGYGYTF. Together with reference TRBV7-9 and TRBJ1-2, the CDR3 gives the full variable domain: DTGVSQNPRHKITKRGQNVTFRCDPISEHNRLYWYRQTLGQGPEFLTYFQNEAQLEKSRLLSDRFSAERPKGSFSTLEIQRTEQGDSAMYLCASSPRQGGYGYTFGSGTRLTVV.

This chain links TRBV21-1 with TRBJ2-2; the D segment call TRBD1 is taken from the table without a DNA check. TRBV21-1 corresponds to a pseudogene. This CDR3 has 12 amino acids. The CDR3 protein is CASSKKTGELFF. The CDR3 region has the DNA TGTGCCAGCAGCAAAAAAACAGGGGAGCTGTTTTTT.